This T cell receptor beta chain was identified during a study of T cell responses to AZD1222 COVID-19 vaccine. Assay: immunoSEQ multiplex PCR; the TCRdb copy retains only in-frame clones and omits some. The table has about 140,000 clones, around 94% seen once; the top ten hold more than 10%. In regard to this clone: Its antigen is as yet unknown.

General study points: Vaccine-associated CD4 TCRs spanned spike, dominant at 160-218 and 743-854. Repertoire sampling was restricted to post-peak T cell response timepoints.

The V gene lost 1 base and the J gene lost 8 bases, with 15 bases spanning the gap. The CDR3 extends over 15 amino acids. CDR1 is LNHDA and CDR2 is SQIVND in the germline V gene (reference sequence). The sequence came from an adult who had recovered from COVID-19. The J gene is TRBJ2-1, the V gene TRBV19; possible D gene TRBD1, 5 bases. The input for sequencing was peripheral blood, taken after recovery from COVID-19. The chain's CDR3 is CASSIGGAGQDEQFF. As DNA, the CDR3 is TGTGCCAGTAGTATAGGAGGCGCAGGGCAGGATGAGCAGTTCTTC.